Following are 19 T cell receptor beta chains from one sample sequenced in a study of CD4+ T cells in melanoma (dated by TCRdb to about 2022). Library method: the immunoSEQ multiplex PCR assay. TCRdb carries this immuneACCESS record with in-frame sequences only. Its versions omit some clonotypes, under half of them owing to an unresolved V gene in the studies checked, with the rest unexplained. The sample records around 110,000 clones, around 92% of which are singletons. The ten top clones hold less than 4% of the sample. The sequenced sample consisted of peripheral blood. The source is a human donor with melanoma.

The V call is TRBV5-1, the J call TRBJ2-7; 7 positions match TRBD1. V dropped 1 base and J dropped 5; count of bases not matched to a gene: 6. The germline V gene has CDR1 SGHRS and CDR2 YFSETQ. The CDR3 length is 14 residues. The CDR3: CASSLTGDLDEQYF. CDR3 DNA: TGCGCCAGCAGCTTGACAGGGGACCTTGACGAGCAGTACTTC.

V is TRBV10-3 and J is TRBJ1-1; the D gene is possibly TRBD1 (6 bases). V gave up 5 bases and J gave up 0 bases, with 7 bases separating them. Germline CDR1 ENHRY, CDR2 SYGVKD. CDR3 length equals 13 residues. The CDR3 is CAISTGLNTEAFF. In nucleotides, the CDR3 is TGTGCCATCAGTACAGGGCTGAACACTGAAGCTTTCTTT.

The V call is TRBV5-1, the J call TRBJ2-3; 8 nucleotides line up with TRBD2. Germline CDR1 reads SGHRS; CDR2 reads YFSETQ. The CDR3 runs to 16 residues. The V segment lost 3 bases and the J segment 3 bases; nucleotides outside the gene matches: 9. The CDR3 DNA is TGCGCCAGCAGCTCCGATGGTAGCGGGATTACAGATACGCAGTATTTT. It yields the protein CASSSDGSGITDTQYF.

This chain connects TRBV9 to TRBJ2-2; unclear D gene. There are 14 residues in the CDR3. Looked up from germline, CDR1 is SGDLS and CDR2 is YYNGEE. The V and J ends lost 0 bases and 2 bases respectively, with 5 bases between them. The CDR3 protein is CASSVGTNTGELFF. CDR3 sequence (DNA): TGTGCCAGCAGCGTAGGGACCAACACCGGGGAGCTGTTTTTT.

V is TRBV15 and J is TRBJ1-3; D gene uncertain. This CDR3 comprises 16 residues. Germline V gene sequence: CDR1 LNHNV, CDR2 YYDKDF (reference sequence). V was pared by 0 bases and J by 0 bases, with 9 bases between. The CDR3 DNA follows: TGTGCCACCAGCAGAGATCCGGGGAACTCTGGAAACACCATATATTTT. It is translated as CATSRDPGNSGNTIYF.

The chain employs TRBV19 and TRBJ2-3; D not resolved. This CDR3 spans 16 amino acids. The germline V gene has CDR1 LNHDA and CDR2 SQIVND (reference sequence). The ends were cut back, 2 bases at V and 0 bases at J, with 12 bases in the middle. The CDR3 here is CASSIPGAPSTDTQYF. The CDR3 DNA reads TGTGCCAGTAGTATACCAGGAGCCCCTAGCACAGATACGCAGTATTTT.

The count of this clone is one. CDR3 sequence (DNA): TGTGCCAGCACTATAATCCAGGAAAGCAATCAGCCCCAGCATTTT. Protein product: CASTIIQESNQPQHF. The chain employs TRBV6-1 and TRBJ1-5, with no clear D. Per germline, CDR1 MNHNS and CDR2 SASEGT. This CDR3 comprises 15 residues. V was trimmed by 7 bases and J by 1 base, leaving 14 bases between them.

The CDR3 reads CASSQGRGPYEQYF. CDR3 nucleotide sequence: TGCGCCAGCAGCCAAGGTAGGGGGCCCTACGAGCAGTACTTC. The gene calls are TRBV4-3 and TRBJ2-7; TRBD1 aligns across 7 bases. CDR1 LGHNA and CDR2 YSLEER come from the germline V gene. V dropped 1 base and J dropped 2; count of bases not matched to a gene: 2. CDR3 size: 14 residues.

CDR3 in amino acids: CASSLSGVSAGELFF. CDR3 nucleotides: TGCGCCAGCAGCTTGAGCGGGGTATCAGCCGGGGAGCTGTTTTTT. The rearrangement uses TRBV5-1 and TRBJ2-2; 7 bases align to TRBD2. After removal of 1 base from V and 6 bases from J, the junction contained 6 bases not matched to a gene. The CDR3 length is 15 residues. From germline, CDR1 is SGHRS and CDR2 YFSETQ.

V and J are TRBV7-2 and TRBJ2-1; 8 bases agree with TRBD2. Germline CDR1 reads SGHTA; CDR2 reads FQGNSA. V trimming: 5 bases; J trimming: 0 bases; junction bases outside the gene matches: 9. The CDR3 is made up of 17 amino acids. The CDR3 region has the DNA TGTGCCAGCAGCCCCCAGGGGCTAGCGGGCTCCTACAATGAGCAGTTCTTC. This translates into CASSPQGLAGSYNEQFF.

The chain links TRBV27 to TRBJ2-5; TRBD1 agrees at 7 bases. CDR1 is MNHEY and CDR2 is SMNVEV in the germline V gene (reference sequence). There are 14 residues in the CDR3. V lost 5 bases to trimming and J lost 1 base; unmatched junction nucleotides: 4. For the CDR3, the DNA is TGTGCCAGCAGTGCAGACAGGGTCCAAGAGACCCAGTACTTC. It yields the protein CASSADRVQETQYF.

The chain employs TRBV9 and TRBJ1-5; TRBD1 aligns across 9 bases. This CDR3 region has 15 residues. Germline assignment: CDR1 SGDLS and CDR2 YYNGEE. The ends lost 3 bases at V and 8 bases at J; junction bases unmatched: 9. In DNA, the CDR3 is TGTGCCAGCAGCGAGGGAGACAGGGGGGTAGAGCCCCAGCATTTT. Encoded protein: CASSEGDRGVEPQHF.

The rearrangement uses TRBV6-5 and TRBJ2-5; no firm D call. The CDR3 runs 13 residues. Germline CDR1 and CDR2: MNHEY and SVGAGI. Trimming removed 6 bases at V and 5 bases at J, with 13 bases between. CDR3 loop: CASSNYGLETQYF. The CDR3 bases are TGTGCCAGCAGCAATTATGGGCTGGAGACCCAGTACTTC.

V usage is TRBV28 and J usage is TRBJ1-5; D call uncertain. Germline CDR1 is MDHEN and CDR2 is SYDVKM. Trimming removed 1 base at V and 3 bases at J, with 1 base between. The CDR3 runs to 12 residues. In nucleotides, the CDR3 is TGTGCCAGCAGTTTATACAATCAGCCCCAGCATTTT. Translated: CASSLYNQPQHF.

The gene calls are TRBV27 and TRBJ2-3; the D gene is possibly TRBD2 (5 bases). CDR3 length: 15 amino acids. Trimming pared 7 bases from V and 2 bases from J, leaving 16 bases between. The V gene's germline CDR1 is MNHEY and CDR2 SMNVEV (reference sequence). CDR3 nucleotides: TGTGCCAGCAAAACTCTAAGGACTGCCACAGATACGCAGTATTTT. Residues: CASKTLRTATDTQYF.

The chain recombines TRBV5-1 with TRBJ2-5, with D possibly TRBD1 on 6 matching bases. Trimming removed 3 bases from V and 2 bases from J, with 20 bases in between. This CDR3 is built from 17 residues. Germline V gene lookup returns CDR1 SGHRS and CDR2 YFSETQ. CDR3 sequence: CASSSRLPGQPQETQYF. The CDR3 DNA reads TGCGCCAGCAGCTCCAGACTCCCGGGACAACCACAAGAGACCCAGTACTTC. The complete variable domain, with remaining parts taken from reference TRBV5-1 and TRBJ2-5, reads KAGVTQTPRYLIKTRGQQVTLSCSPISGHRSVSWYQQTPGQGLQFLFEYFSETQRNKGNFPGRFSGRQFSNSRSEMNVSTLELGDSALYLCASSSRLPGQPQETQYFGPGTRLLVL.

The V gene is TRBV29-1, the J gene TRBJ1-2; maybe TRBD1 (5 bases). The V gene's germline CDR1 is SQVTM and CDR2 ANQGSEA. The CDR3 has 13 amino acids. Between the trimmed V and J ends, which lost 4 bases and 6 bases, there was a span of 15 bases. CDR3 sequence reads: CSVGGEGFHGYTF. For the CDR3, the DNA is TGCAGCGTTGGAGGGGAGGGGTTCCATGGCTACACCTTC.

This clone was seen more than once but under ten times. DNA of the CDR3: TGCGCCAGCAGCCGGACAGGGGAAGGCAATCAGCCCCAGCATTTT. Translating gives CASSRTGEGNQPQHF. The rearrangement links TRBV5-1 to TRBJ1-5, with 9 nucleotides matching TRBD1. CDR3 length equals 15 residues. The trim removed 4 bases at V and 2 bases at J, leaving 4 bases unmatched. Germline values: CDR1 SGHRS, CDR2 YFSETQ.

In nucleotides, the CDR3 is TGCGCCAGCAGCCCGCTCCGGGGGGGGCATTCAGATACGCAGTATTTT. Its translation is CASSPLRGGHSDTQYF. V and J are TRBV4-1 and TRBJ2-3; 8 bases map to TRBD2. Germline CDR1 reads MGHRA; CDR2 reads YSYEKL. This CDR3 region has 16 residues. The V segment lost 4 bases and the J segment 4 bases; nucleotides outside the gene matches: 10.